The sequence of this TCR beta chain was determined in a study of T cell changes during pregnancy in multiple sclerosis. The table came from immunoSEQ multiplex PCR; TCRdb's copy has only in-frame clones and leaves some out. The sample consists of tens of thousands of clones, approximately 90% of them appearing once. The CDR3 loop spans 14 amino acids. The germline CDR1 and CDR2 sequences are SNHLY and FYNNEI. Trimming stripped 4 bases from V and 7 bases from J, with 16 bases between. V and J are TRBV2 and TRBJ1-2; D unclear. This clonotype originated in a female donor in good health, enrolled as a control in a pregnancy study. The material was CD4+ T cells from peripheral blood mononuclear cells, obtained in the first trimester of pregnancy. CDR3 nucleotide sequence: TGTGCCAGCAGTGTAGCCCGGTCCCAAAGTGGCTACACCTTC. It codes for CASSVARSQSGYTF.